This entry lists 13 T cell receptor beta chains sequenced from one sample in a study of CD8 T cells in Susac syndrome. Random hexamers served to reverse transcribe roughly 0.5 to 1 ug RNA. MiXCR was run by TCRdb on the immunoSEQ multiplex PCR reads, yielding one entry per CDR3 protein. The sample holds 250,000 to 300,000 distinct CDR3 sequences; approximately 85% are singletons and the top ten take around 0.2%. What was sequenced was CD8+ T cells from PBMCs. Source of these receptors: a human donor with multiple sclerosis.

V and J are TRBV24-1 and TRBJ2-1, with D maybe TRBD1 (6 bases). Trimming removed 4 bases at V and 4 bases at J, with 16 bases between. The CDR3 is 16 residues long. Germline V gene lookup returns CDR1 KGHDR and CDR2 SFDVKD. CDR3 residues: CATSDPGHSNYNEQFF. The CDR3 DNA reads TGTGCCACCAGTGACCCGGGACACTCGAATTACAATGAGCAGTTCTTC.

The V call is TRBV4-3, the J call TRBJ2-5, with D maybe TRBD2 (6 bases). Deletions cut 3 bases from V and 1 base from J, with 12 bases between. CDR1 and CDR2 from the germline V gene are LGHNA and YSLEER. CDR3 length: 15 residues. The CDR3 loop is CASSQTTSFQETQYF. CDR3 in DNA: TGCGCCAGCAGCCAGACGACTAGTTTCCAAGAGACCCAGTACTTC.

This clonotype was counted a few times. The V call is TRBV19, the J call TRBJ2-1; D is unresolved. The CDR3 is made up of 12 amino acids. V was clipped by 6 bases and J by 3 bases, with 6 bases between them. The germline CDR1 and CDR2 sequences are LNHDA and SQIVND (reference sequence). Here the CDR3 reads CASSGGYNEQFF. The CDR3, as DNA: TGTGCCAGTAGCGGCGGCTACAATGAGCAGTTCTTC.

The J gene is TRBJ2-6, the V gene TRBV6-2 or TRBV6-3; 10 bases are a match to TRBD1. Germline CDR1 and CDR2: MNHEY and SVGEGT. The V and J ends lost 0 bases and 4 bases, in that order; junction bases with no gene match: 12. There are 20 residues in the CDR3. Here the CDR3 DNA reads TGTGCCAGCAGTTACTCGGAGGGGACAGGGGAGGTTCTCGGGGCCAACGTCCTGACTTTC. Translating it yields CASSYSEGTGEVLGANVLTF.

The gene calls are TRBV18 and TRBJ2-3, with 8 bases that match TRBD1. This CDR3 comprises 18 residues. Germline V CDR1 and CDR2: KGHSH, LQKENI. Trimming took 3 bases from V and 6 from J; bases not matched to a gene: 17. Written as DNA, the CDR3 is TGTGCCAGCTCACCCTCCGGGCAGGGGGCTTATTACGGGGATACGCAGTATTTT. This translates into CASSPSGQGAYYGDTQYF.

This clonotype came up a few times. CDR3 loop: CASSLGTEFEAFF. CDR3 nucleotide sequence: TGTGCCAGCAGCTTGGGGACCGAGTTCGAAGCTTTCTTT. This rearrangement joins TRBV5-4 to TRBJ1-1, with no clear D. The CDR3 is 13 amino acids. Germline assignment: CDR1 SGHNT and CDR2 YYREEE (reference sequence). The V end was cut by 0 bases, the J end by 8 bases, with 11 bases between. Variable domain in full (rest from reference TRBV5-4 and TRBJ1-1): ETGVTQSPTHLIKTRGQQVTLRCSSQSGHNTVSWYQQALGQGPQFIFQYYREEENGRGNFPPRFSGLQFPNYSSELNVNALELDDSALYLCASSLGTEFEAFFGQGTRLTVV.

This chain uses TRBV30 with TRBJ2-1, with a possible D match to TRBD1 (6 bases). This CDR3 is 16 amino acids long. CDR1 and CDR2 from the germline V gene are GTSNPN and SVGIG (reference sequence). Trimming removed 0 bases at V and 8 bases at J, with 20 bases between. The CDR3 spells CAWSVRLIWTEDEQFF. The CDR3 nucleotides are TGTGCCTGGAGTGTAAGATTGATTTGGACAGAAGATGAGCAGTTCTTC.

This chain uses TRBV12-3 or TRBV12-4 with TRBJ1-2; D is unclear. V lost 1 base to trimming and J lost 3 bases, with 12 bases between them. The CDR3 extends over 15 amino acids. Here the CDR3 DNA reads TGTGCCAGCAGTTTAGAGCCAAGCCGGCACTATGGCTACACCTTC. Its translation: CASSLEPSRHYGYTF.

Here the CDR3 reads CASSLSTEINNEQFF. Written as DNA, the CDR3 is TGTGCCAGCAGCTTAAGCACAGAAATAAACAATGAGCAGTTCTTC. The genes are TRBV7-3 and TRBJ2-1; D gene ambiguous. Germline values: CDR1 SGHTA, CDR2 FQGTGA. The ends were cut back, 1 base at V and 5 bases at J, with 12 bases in the middle. The CDR3 consists of 15 residues.

The chain joins TRBV6-5 to TRBJ2-1; TRBD2 agrees at 11 bases. This CDR3 comprises 18 residues. The V gene's germline CDR1 is MNHEY and CDR2 SVGAGI. Trimming removed 0 bases from V and 4 bases from J; junction bases left unmatched: 8. The CDR3 nucleotides read TGTGCCAGCAGTTACTCCCCGACTAGCGGGATAGCTTACAATGAGCAGTTCTTC. This encodes CASSYSPTSGIAYNEQFF.

This clonotype occurred once. The gene calls are TRBV19 and TRBJ1-1, with D possibly matching TRBD1 (5 bases). The CDR3 sequence is 16 residues long. Germline V gene sequence: CDR1 LNHDA, CDR2 SQIVND (reference sequence). The V gene lost 1 base and the J gene lost 1 base, with 13 bases spanning the gap. CDR3 sequence: CASSIGQGRANTEAFF. For the CDR3, the DNA is TGTGCCAGTAGTATAGGTCAAGGCAGGGCGAACACTGAAGCTTTCTTT.

The chain is built from TRBV4-3 and TRBJ1-4, with 7 bases fitting TRBD1. Looked up from germline, CDR1 is LGHNA and CDR2 is YSLEER. This CDR3 spans 15 amino acids. With 2 bases clipped from V and 7 bases from J, the junction kept 7 bases outside the gene matches. CDR3 nucleotides: TGCGCCAGCAGCCAATTTGTAGGGGGCGTTGAAAAACTGTTTTTT. This sequence encodes CASSQFVGGVEKLFF.

The chain employs TRBV7-6 and TRBJ2-1; a possible D gene is TRBD2 (6 bases). Germline CDR1 SGHVS, CDR2 FNYEAQ. CDR3 length equals 17 residues. V shed 0 bases and J shed 6 bases, with 18 bases lying between them. The CDR3 DNA sequence: TGTGCCAGCAGCTTAGCGTGGGTCGCCCGGGGGTTCAATGAGCAGTTCTTC. Translation gives CASSLAWVARGFNEQFF.